This T cell receptor (beta chain) was captured by sequencing in a study of post-analysis software for immune sequencing data. Study at large: Multiple sclerosis in the patients followed relapsing-remitting, secondary progressive and progressive-relapsing courses. Whole-study findings and limits: Co-batched samples clustered tightly together by F measure. Versus controls, multiple sclerosis patients showed significantly lower diversity (normalized Chao1). There were five or six TRBV segments more frequent in patients than controls, and TRBV5-6, TRBV5-1 and TRBV20-1 were among them.

Trimming cost V 5 bases and J 8 bases; bases outside gene matches: 13. The CDR3 runs 17 residues. Germline V gene sequence: CDR1 SGHVS, CDR2 FQNEAQ. Of note for this clonotype: Its target is unknown.

Researchers reported that TCR beta cDNA libraries carried unique molecular identifiers. It was from roughly 1 to 10 million T cells that some 500,000 cDNA molecules came. TCRdb reanalysed the PCR reads using MiXCR and keeps one entry per CDR3 protein. The profile shows about 820,000 distinct CDR3 sequences, roughly 50% of them singletons. The TCR originated in a girl aged 5-17 years with multiple sclerosis. The J gene is TRBJ2-3, the V gene TRBV7-8; 13 nucleotides line up with TRBD2. Sequencing input: blood. The CDR3, as DNA: TGTGCCAGCAGCCCGGGACTAGCGGGGCTCCAGCCAGCTACGCAGTATTTT. The encoded protein is CASSPGLAGLQPATQYF.